The 18 T cell receptor beta chains below all came from one sample that was sequenced in a study of CD8 T cells in Susac syndrome. The RNA input was roughly 0.45 to 1 ug, and it was reverse transcribed with random hexamers. TCRdb reprocessed the immunoSEQ multiplex PCR reads with MiXCR, giving one entry per CDR3 protein. The table has about 130,000 distinct CDR3 sequences, 85% to 95% seen once. The sequencing input was CD8+ T cells from PBMCs. Source of these receptors: a human donor with Susac syndrome.

The chain recombines TRBV27 with TRBJ2-7; D might be TRBD1 (6 bases). CDR1 and CDR2 from the germline V gene are MNHEY and SMNVEV (reference sequence). Trimming cost V 3 bases and J 4 bases, with 13 bases left between them. This CDR3 has 14 residues. The CDR3 spells CASSLNGGGYEQYF. The DNA of the CDR3 is TGTGCCAGCAGTTTGAATGGGGGCGGGTACGAGCAGTACTTC.

Remarks on this clonotype: The junction shows a germline mismatch at one end, possibly a read error. J is TRBJ2-7 and V is TRBV7-7, with 7 bases lining up with TRBD2. CDR3 length: 15 amino acids. Germline V gene lookup returns CDR1 SSHAT and CDR2 FNYEAQ (reference sequence). In DNA form, the CDR3 reads TGTGCTAGCAGCCCTTCCCTAACTAGCGTCTACGAGCAGTACTTC. Protein: CASSPSLTSVYEQYF.

The gene calls are TRBV20-1 and TRBJ2-7; possible D gene TRBD2, 6 bases. This CDR3 region has 14 residues. V gave up 6 bases and J gave up 2 bases, with 17 bases separating them. Germline CDR1 DFQATT, CDR2 SNEGSKA (reference sequence). As DNA, the CDR3 is TGCAGTGCCCCATGGGGCGGGACCACCTACGAGCAGTACTTC. Translated: CSAPWGGTTYEQYF.

The V call is TRBV5-6, the J call TRBJ2-5, with 9 bases matching TRBD1. This CDR3 has 12 amino acids. CDR1 and CDR2 (germline): SGHDT, YYEEEE. With V trimmed by 4 bases and J by 7 bases, 2 bases remained unmatched. CDR3 sequence reads: CASSPGQGTQYF. CDR3 bases: TGTGCCAGCAGCCCGGGACAGGGGACCCAGTACTTC.

The chain is built from TRBV14 and TRBJ1-2; no clear D. This CDR3 contains 14 residues. V lost 3 bases, J lost 5 bases, and 13 bases lay in between. Germline V gene lookup returns CDR1 SGHDN and CDR2 FVKESK. CDR3 region: CASSQIGSWYGYTF. CDR3 coding DNA: TGTGCCAGCAGCCAGATCGGGTCGTGGTATGGCTACACCTTC. The whole variable domain, remainder taken from reference TRBV14 and TRBJ1-2, is EAGVTQFPSHSVIEKGQTVTLRCDPISGHDNLYWYRRVMGKEIKFLLHFVKESKQDESGMPNNRFLAERTGGTYSTLKVQPAELEDSGVYFCASSQIGSWYGYTFGSGTRLTVV.

The chain has TRBV4-1 and TRBJ2-7, with D possibly matching TRBD2 (6 bases). Germline V gives CDR1 MGHRA, CDR2 YSYEKL. Trimming took 4 bases from V and 6 from J, leaving 13 bases between them. The CDR3 covers 13 residues. CDR3 region: CASSPPGGTEQYF. The CDR3 nucleotides read TGCGCCAGCAGCCCCCCAGGCGGGACCGAGCAGTACTTC.

The table lists this clonotype with a few counts. The CDR3 nucleotides read TGTGCCAGCAGCCAGGTAGGGGCCTACGAGCAGTACTTC. Its protein is CASSQVGAYEQYF. The V and J genes are TRBV3-1 and TRBJ2-7; D might be TRBD1 (5 bases). V was cut by 3 bases and J by 2 bases, with 8 bases left in between. The V gene's germline CDR1 is LGHDT and CDR2 YNNKEL (reference sequence). The CDR3 runs 13 residues.

The chain uses TRBV13 and TRBJ2-6, with 8 bases lining up with TRBD2. Trimming took 6 bases from V and 0 from J; bases not matched to a gene: 4. CDR3 length: 16 residues. CDR1 is PRHDT and CDR2 is FYEKMQ in the germline V gene (reference sequence). Here the CDR3 reads CASSPTSGSGANVLTF. DNA for the CDR3: TGTGCCAGCAGTCCTACTAGCGGCTCTGGGGCCAACGTCCTGACTTTC.

In regard to this clonotype: A read error is likely, as this CDR3 ends without the conserved phenylalanine or tryptophan. The limits of the CDR3 on the DNA are not certain, so only TCRdb's listed CDR3 is given. This chain uses TRBV21-1 with TRBJ1-4; the table's D gene call, TRBD1, was not cross checked with the DNA. TRBV21-1 counts as a pseudogene. The CDR3 comprises 11 residues, both ends counted. This CDR3 is CASSKRDRGRI.

This rearrangement joins TRBV20-1 to TRBJ2-3; D call uncertain. CDR3 size: 15 residues. Germline V gene lookup returns CDR1 DFQATT and CDR2 SNEGSKA (reference sequence). The germline V and J ends were trimmed by 1 base and 8 bases, with 19 bases remaining between them. The CDR3, as DNA: TGCAGTGCTAGAGGTTACCTACCAGTATTCGTTACGCAGTATTTT. Protein: CSARGYLPVFVTQYF.

In nucleotides, the CDR3 is TGTGCCAGCAGTTCACCGGGACAGGCATTCCACAATGAGCAGTTCTTC. It specifies CASSSPGQAFHNEQFF. This chain joins TRBV6-5 and TRBJ2-1; 8 positions match TRBD1. V trimming: 4 bases; J trimming: 5 bases; junction bases outside the gene matches: 10. Germline lookup yields CDR1 MNHEY and CDR2 SVGAGI. The CDR3 runs 16 residues.

The V gene is TRBV18, the J gene TRBJ1-2, with D unclear. This CDR3 region has 19 residues. The germline V gene encodes CDR1 KGHSH and CDR2 LQKENI. V was cut by 6 bases and J by 6 bases, with 32 bases left in between. The CDR3 protein is CASSPRFPRSNGEIDGYTF. The DNA of the CDR3 is TGTGCCAGCTCCCCCCGGTTCCCCAGGAGCAACGGAGAAATTGATGGCTACACCTTC.

In its sample, this clonotype was seen once. J is TRBJ1-1 and V is TRBV6-5; no firm D call. Trimming stripped 3 bases from V and 1 base from J, with 9 bases between. The CDR3 consists of 14 residues. The germline V gene encodes CDR1 MNHEY and CDR2 SVGAGI. CDR3 protein: CASSYAGTNTEAFF. CDR3 in DNA: TGTGCCAGCAGTTATGCGGGAACGAACACTGAAGCTTTCTTT.

The chain combines TRBV12-3 or TRBV12-4 with TRBJ2-3; D might be TRBD2 (5 bases). The CDR3 contains 14 residues. With 6 bases removed from V and 4 bases from J, the gap between germline ends came to 14 bases. Here the CDR3 reads CASSPGECADTQYF. CDR3 DNA sequence: TGTGCCAGCAGCCCCGGGGAATGCGCAGATACGCAGTATTTT.

The rearrangement uses TRBV9 and TRBJ1-2, with TRBD1 matching 7 bases. Germline trimming cut 0 bases from V and 6 bases from J; bases unmatched to any gene: 8. CDR3 length: 15 residues. Germline V gene data show CDR1 as SGDLS and CDR2 as YYNGEE. The CDR3 nucleotides read TGTGCCAGCAGCGTAGATTCGGGGACAGTAAATGGCTACACCTTC. Translation gives CASSVDSGTVNGYTF.

The rearrangement links TRBV6-5 to TRBJ1-2, with D perhaps TRBD1 (5 bases). Trimming took off 2 bases at V and 3 bases at J, with 10 bases between the two ends. The CDR3 sequence is 14 residues long. The V gene's germline CDR1 is MNHEY and CDR2 SVGAGI. The CDR3 nucleotides read TGTGCCAGCAGTTACAGGGGAGGAGACTATGGCTACACCTTC. It yields the protein CASSYRGGDYGYTF.

The chain has TRBV7-9 and TRBJ2-7, with D unclear. Germline values: CDR1 SEHNR, CDR2 FQNEAQ (reference sequence). The CDR3 is made up of 16 amino acids. Trimming pared 4 bases from V and 7 bases from J, leaving 23 bases between. The CDR3, as DNA: TGTGCCAGCAGCTCTCCCGCTTCGCCTCGACCTTTGGAGCAGTACTTC. It specifies CASSSPASPRPLEQYF.

This clonotype was seen only once. The rearrangement joins TRBV5-1 to TRBJ2-7; maybe TRBD2 (5 bases). The germline CDR1 and CDR2 sequences are SGHRS and YFSETQ. The CDR3 contains 15 residues. V lost 2 bases and J lost 4, with 16 bases in between. The CDR3 bases are TGCGCCAGCAGCTTAACAAGCGGAGATCTTTACGAGCAGTACTTC. The encoded protein is CASSLTSGDLYEQYF.